These T cell receptor beta chains were read from a single sample in a study of OX40 agonist ivuxolimab in advanced cancers. Profiled with immunoSEQ multiplex PCR; TCRdb holds only in-frame clones, not every one. The data show some 70,000 clones, with about 80% seen just once and 0.95% to 1.5% held by the top ten. This sample comprised CD4+ or CD8+ T cells sorted from blood, obtained in a trial of the OX40 agonist ivuxolimab. All receptors come from an adult with an advanced solid tumor such as melanoma, head and neck, liver or kidney cancer. Both conserved end residues are part of each CDR3. A D gene is named only where the DNA matches it firmly. Clone size is not always given. Where it is, it says once, few, many or a class for expanded clones.

TRBJ2-5 . . TRBV19 TGTGCCAGTAGTCATGGGGTCAGGGGCGCGGAGACCCAGTACTTC CASSHGVRGAETQYF
TRBJ1-3 . . TRBV9 TGTGCCAGCAGCGTAGGGGGCGTAGACACCATATATTTT CASSVGGVDTIYF
TRBJ2-5 . . TRBV19 TGTGCCAGTAGTACCCAACCATCTGCGGAGACCCAGTACTTC CASSTQPSAETQYF
TRBJ2-2 TRBD2 . TRBV6-1 TGTGCCAGCATTACGACTAGCGGGGGCACCGGGGAGCTGTTTTTT CASITTSGGTGELFF
TRBJ1-3 TRBD1 once TRBV27 TGTGCCAGCAGTTTGTCCGGGACAGGGAGGGTAGACACCATATATTTT CASSLSGTGRVDTIYF
TRBJ2-3 . . TRBV2 TGTGCCAGCAGTGAATTGGGGACTACGCAGTATTTT CASSELGTTQYF
TRBJ2-6 TRBD1 . TRBV27 TGTGCCAGCAGTCAAAGACAGGGTTGGGGGGCCAACGTCCTGACTTTC CASSQRQGWGANVLTF
TRBJ1-1 . . TRBV6-5 TGTGCCAGCACTCCAGCTCCCCAGGGCTGGAGTGAAGCTTTCTTT CASTPAPQGWSEAFF
TRBJ2-1 . . TRBV5-5 TGTGCCAGCAGCTTGGCCGTCGGGAATGAGCAGTTCTTC CASSLAVGNEQFF
TRBJ1-5 TRBD1 . TRBV6-1 TGTGCCAGCAGTGCCAGGGGGGTAGGTCTTGGTCAGCCCCAGCATTTT CASSARGVGLGQPQHF
TRBJ2-5 . . TRBV5-1 TGCGCCAGCAGCTTGGGTCCTATCGGGCTCCAAGAGACCCAGTACTTC CASSLGPIGLQETQYF
TRBJ2-2 TRBD1 . TRBV5-1 TGCGCCAGCAGCTTGGGACAGGGTGGCACCGGGGAGCTGTTTTTT CASSLGQGGTGELFF
TRBJ2-7 TRBD2 . TRBV19 TGTGCCAGTAAAGTAGCGGGGGGCGCAGCCTACGAGCAGTACTTC CASKVAGGAAYEQYF